This is a list of T cell receptor beta chains from one sample in a study of CD8 T cells in ankylosing spondylitis. In TCRdb, the 5' RACE reads were re-called with MiXCR into one record per CDR3 protein. The sample shows approximately 500,000 distinct CDR3 sequences, about 12% of them seen only once. The sample was blood, either unsorted or a sorted T cell fraction (not recorded which). Source of these receptors: a male donor with ankylosing spondylitis. Each CDR3 is given with its conserved first and last residue. A D gene is named only where the DNA matches it firmly. The size of a clone is reported for some rows only, either as once, few or many, or as a class for expanded clones.

V	D	size	J	DNA	CDR3
TRBV10-3	NA	few	TRBJ2-5	TGTGCCATCACGGCCCTCCCCCAAGAGACCCAGTACTTC	CAITALPQETQYF
TRBV7-2	TRBD1	few	TRBJ2-5	TGTGCCAGCAGCGCGTTGGGACAGCTACAAGAGACCCAGTACTTC	CASSALGQLQETQYF
TRBV7-9	NA	few	TRBJ2-1	TGTGCCAGCAGCCCACGTGAGCAGTTCTTC	CASSPREQFF
TRBV30	TRBD2	few	TRBJ2-3	TGTGCCTGGCTAGCGGGAAGCACAGATACGCAGTATTTT	CAWLAGSTDTQYF
TRBV7-9	NA	many	TRBJ2-2	TGTGCCAGCAGCCCTGCATTATTTGGGACCGGGGAGCTGTTTTTT	CASSPALFGTGELFF
TRBV7-2	NA	many	TRBJ2-3	TGTGCCAGCAGCCGCGATTTCACAGATACGCAGTATTTT	CASSRDFTDTQYF
TRBV5-6	NA	many	TRBJ1-4	TGTGCCAGCAGCTTGATTCGGGCAGCGCGAGAAAAACTGTTTTTT	CASSLIRAAREKLFF
TRBV7-9	TRBD2	NA	TRBJ2-7	TGTGCCAGCAGCGGGAGGGTAGCGGGAGGGCCCTACGAGCAGTACTTC	CASSGRVAGGPYEQYF
TRBV30	NA	NA	TRBJ1-1	TGTGCCTGGCGACAGGTCATGAACACTGAAGCTTTCTTT	CAWRQVMNTEAFF
TRBV7-9	NA	many	TRBJ2-6	TGTGCCAGCAGCCCTCAGGGCTCTGGGGCCAACGTCCTGACTTTC	CASSPQGSGANVLTF
TRBV5-1	NA	NA	TRBJ1-1	TGCGCCAGCAGCTCCCTGGGGGCAGGGAACACTGAAGCTTTCTTT	CASSSLGAGNTEAFF
TRBV7-6	TRBD1	NA	TRBJ2-1	TGTGCCAGCACTCCGGACAGGGTTTACAATGAGCAGTTCTTC	CASTPDRVYNEQFF
TRBV5-1	TRBD2	few	TRBJ2-5	TGCGCCAGCAGCCTAGGGACTAGCGGGAACCAAGAGACCCAGTACTTC	CASSLGTSGNQETQYF
TRBV5-1	NA	few	TRBJ2-5	TGCGCCAGCAGCTTTGACCCGGGCCAAGAGACCCAGTACTTC	CASSFDPGQETQYF
TRBV15	NA	NA	TRBJ2-5	TGTGCCACCAGCAGAGACATAGAAGAGACCCAGTACTTC	CATSRDIEETQYF
TRBV11-2	TRBD2	many	TRBJ2-1	TGTGCCAGCAGCCCAAGGACTAGCGGGAGGGGCAATGAGCAGTTCTTC	CASSPRTSGRGNEQFF
TRBV7-2	NA	many	TRBJ2-1	TGTGCCAGCAGCTTAGGGCCGGGGTCCTACAATGAGCAGTTCTTC	CASSLGPGSYNEQFF
TRBV10-3	TRBD1	few	TRBJ2-3	TGTGCCATCAGTGAAGGGGGACAGGGGAGACTAAATACGCAGTATTTT	CAISEGGQGRLNTQYF
TRBV6-1	NA	NA	TRBJ2-7	TGTGCCAGCAGTGAACGGCACAACTACGAGCAGTACTTC	CASSERHNYEQYF
TRBV5-1	NA	few	TRBJ2-3	TGCGCCAGCAGCCCGGACAGCCCTTTAACAGATACGCAGTATTTT	CASSPDSPLTDTQYF
TRBV5-1	NA	few	TRBJ2-1	TGCGCCAGCAGCTTGGTCCAGGGGTTTTATAATGAGCAGTTCTTC	CASSLVQGFYNEQFF
TRBV24-1	NA	NA	TRBJ2-1	TGTGCCACCAGTGACTTGGACCACCTCAAGCAGTTCTTC	CATSDLDHLKQFF
TRBV9	NA	few	TRBJ2-2	TGTGCCAGCAGCGTAGTTAGGGGGAACACCGGGGAGCTGTTTTTT	CASSVVRGNTGELFF
TRBV24-1	TRBD2	many	TRBJ2-1	TGTGCCACCAGTGACCGGACTAGCGGGCCGTACAATGAGCAGTTCTTC	CATSDRTSGPYNEQFF
TRBV7-8	NA	few	TRBJ1-5	TGTGCCAGCAGCTTATCCCGGCATCTTAGCCAGCCCCAGCATTTT	CASSLSRHLSQPQHF
TRBV27	NA	many	TRBJ1-2	TGTGCCAGCAGTTTAGGCAGGGACTATGGCTACACCTTC	CASSLGRDYGYTF
TRBV15	NA	few	TRBJ2-5	TGTGCCACCAGCATGAACGGGGAGACCCAGTACTTC	CATSMNGETQYF
TRBV7-2	NA	NA	TRBJ2-3	TGTGCCAGCAGCTTAGCTGGAGCTGGTACGCAGTATTTT	CASSLAGAGTQYF
TRBV19	NA	NA	TRBJ2-3	TGTGCCAGTAGTATCCGTAGGGATACGCAGTATTTT	CASSIRRDTQYF
TRBV20-1	NA	NA	TRBJ2-1	TGCAGTGCTAGAGTCGGGTGGGAGCAGTTCTTC	CSARVGWEQFF
TRBV7-6	TRBD1	NA	TRBJ1-5	TGTGCCAGCAGCCCGGACAGGGGCTTTAATCAGCCCCAGCATTTT	CASSPDRGFNQPQHF
TRBV21-1	NA	few	TRBJ2-4	TGTGCCAGCAGCAAGAGTAGCTCCCTAGCCAAAAACATTCAGTACTTC	CASSKSSSLAKNIQYF
TRBV11-2	TRBD2	few	TRBJ2-4	TGTGCCAGCAGCCCGGATCGGGGGGGGGACATTCAGTACTTC	CASSPDRGGDIQYF
TRBV7-2	NA	once	TRBJ2-7	TGTGCCAGCAGCTCAAGGACCGTCCTAGAGCAGTACTTC	CASSSRTVLEQYF
TRBV7-9	NA	NA	TRBJ1-1	TGTGCCAGCAGCTTATTCCCCCAGGGGCGGAACACTGAAGCTTTCTTT	CASSLFPQGRNTEAFF
TRBV5-4	NA	few	TRBJ2-3	TGTGCCAGCAGCTTGTCAGCGGGTCCACAGGATCGTCGGTATTTT	CASSLSAGPQDRRYF
TRBV20-1	NA	once	TRBJ1-3	TGCAGTGCTAGGTGGACTGGAAACACCATATATTTT	CSARWTGNTIYF
TRBV20-1	NA	few	TRBJ1-4	TGCAGTGCTTCCACCGCCATAGGACTGTTTTTT	CSASTAIGLFF
TRBV6-2/TRBV6-3	TRBD2	few	TRBJ2-3	TGTGCCAGCAGTCGTAATCCCGGGACTAGCGGGAGGGCCAGGACAGATACGCAGTATTTT	CASSRNPGTSGRARTDTQYF
TRBV12-3/TRBV12-4	TRBD2	NA	TRBJ2-1	TGTGCCAGCAGCCTTAGCGGGAGGGCCTCGGCTGAGCAGTTCTTC	CASSLSGRASAEQFF
TRBV15	NA	NA	TRBJ2-5	TGTGCCACCAGCAGAGTCCAGGGGAGTTATGCGGAGACCCAGTACTTC	CATSRVQGSYAETQYF
TRBV11-2	NA	few	TRBJ2-2	TGTGCCAGCAGCCCCCGGTTCGGGGAGCTGTTTTTT	CASSPRFGELFF
TRBV4-2	NA	few	TRBJ2-2	TGTGCCAGCAGCCAAGGAGAGACCAACACCGGGGAGCTGTTTTTT	CASSQGETNTGELFF
TRBV28	TRBD1	NA	TRBJ2-5	TGTGCCAGCAGTTTATCGGGACAGTTCCAGGAGACCCAGTACTTC	CASSLSGQFQETQYF
TRBV29-1	NA	few	TRBJ2-5	TGCAGCGTTGTTCTGGGCCAAGAGACCCAGTACTTC	CSVVLGQETQYF
TRBV27	NA	NA	TRBJ2-7	TGTGCCAGCAGTCTGGGGACCCAACTCGGGGAGCAGTACTTC	CASSLGTQLGEQYF
TRBV11-1	TRBD2	NA	TRBJ2-1	TGTGCCAGCAGCGTATTCGGGACTAGCGTGATCGGTTACAATGAGCAGTTCTTC	CASSVFGTSVIGYNEQFF
TRBV6-4	NA	few	TRBJ1-1	TGTGCCAGCAGTGACTCGATAACAACTTTGAACACTGAAGCTTTCTTT	CASSDSITTLNTEAFF
TRBV20-1	NA	few	TRBJ1-2	TGCAGTACAAGCGACGGTACTAGGGGCTACACCTTC	CSTSDGTRGYTF
TRBV19	TRBD1	once	TRBJ1-2	TGTGCCAGTATCCGGACAGGGCCGCCCTATGGCTACACCTTC	CASIRTGPPYGYTF
TRBV20-1	TRBD2	NA	TRBJ2-2	TGCAGTGCTAGGACTAGCGGGAGGGTTAACACCGGGGAGCTGTTTTTT	CSARTSGRVNTGELFF
TRBV24-1	TRBD1	NA	TRBJ2-1	TGTGCCACCAGTTATTCAAGACCGGGACAGGGGGCCTTAAGCTCCTACAATGAGCAGTTCTTC	CATSYSRPGQGALSSYNEQFF
TRBV27	TRBD1	NA	TRBJ1-2	TGTGCCAGCACCCCCCGACAGGGGAATGGCTACACCTTC	CASTPRQGNGYTF